This paragraph covers one T cell receptor (beta chain) sequence. Its specificity is not known. This record comes from a study of OX40 agonist ivuxolimab in advanced cancers. Study-level background: Patients receiving dose escalation had hepatocellular carcinoma, melanoma, renal cell or head and neck cancer. About 44% of patients had received prior checkpoint inhibitor therapy. The study, taken as a whole, reports: At doses 0.1 to 3.0 mg/kg, CD4+ and CD8+ clones expanded. The study found that CD8+ T cells averaged more expanded clones than CD4+.

Clones were sequenced by immunoSEQ multiplex PCR, and TCRdb holds only the in-frame ones, with some missing. The table shows about 73,000 clones, with roughly 86% occurring only once. The sample here was CD4+ or CD8+ T cells sorted from blood, taken in a trial of the OX40 agonist ivuxolimab. This receptor was obtained from an adult with an advanced solid tumor such as melanoma, head and neck, liver or kidney cancer.

The CDR3 nucleotides read TGTGCCAGCTCACCACCCGGCACAGGGGCCTCTGGGGCCAACGTCCTGACTTTC. It yields the protein CASSPPGTGASGANVLTF. The chain joins TRBV18 to TRBJ2-6; 7 bases align to TRBD1. The V and J ends lost 0 bases and 0 bases, in that order; junction bases with no gene match: 5. Looked up from germline, CDR1 is KGHSH and CDR2 is LQKENI. The CDR3 length is 18 residues.